The 26 T cell receptor beta chains presented below share a single source sample, sequenced in a study of control samples from healthy donors and cancer patients. Assay: immunoSEQ multiplex PCR; the TCRdb copy retains only in-frame clones and omits some. The table lists 150,000 or so clones, around 95% of them singletons. Material for sequencing was blood. The source of these receptors is a woman aged 60-75 years in good health.

This clone was recorded a few times. The J gene is TRBJ2-3, the V gene TRBV10-1; no clear D. The V end was cut by 4 bases, the J end by 9 bases, with 11 bases between. The CDR3 extends over 12 amino acids. The germline V gene has CDR1 WNHNN and CDR2 SYGVQD (reference sequence). CDR3 sequence: CASSGSTETQYF. The CDR3 DNA is TGCGCCAGCAGTGGCTCGACTGAGACGCAGTATTTT.

This clone was picked up one time. The rearrangement uses TRBV12-3 or TRBV12-4 and TRBJ1-3, with D unresolved. V lost 4 bases, J lost 2 bases, and 3 bases lay in between. The CDR3 runs 12 residues. The CDR3 DNA sequence: TGTGCCAGCAGTTACCCTGGAAACACCATATATTTT. This gives the protein CASSYPGNTIYF.

V gene TRBV6-2 or TRBV6-3 combines with J gene TRBJ1-5, with D perhaps matching TRBD1 (6 bases). Deletions cut 6 bases from V and 0 bases from J, with 15 bases between. This CDR3 has 16 residues. Germline V CDR1 and CDR2: MNHEY, SVGEGT. The CDR3 loop is CASSSKGTISNQPQHF. The CDR3 DNA is TGTGCCAGCAGCAGCAAAGGGACAATTAGCAATCAGCCCCAGCATTTT.

The chain is built from TRBV2 and TRBJ1-2; 7 bases agree with TRBD1. The CDR3 has 19 amino acids. Per the germline V gene, CDR1 is SNHLY and CDR2 is FYNNEI. Trimming at V came to 6 bases and at J to 1 base, leaving 20 bases not matched to a gene. The CDR3 nucleotides read TGTGCCAGCAGGCCTAACCTGGGACAGTGGATTGCCCATAACTATGGCTACACCTTC. It codes for CASRPNLGQWIAHNYGYTF.

This chain connects TRBV14 to TRBJ1-3, with 9 bases that match TRBD1. The CDR3 length is 15 residues. V trimming: 4 bases; J trimming: 4 bases; junction bases outside the gene matches: 5. Per the germline V gene, CDR1 is SGHDN and CDR2 is FVKESK. The CDR3 is CASSRRGTGGNTIYF. In DNA, the CDR3 is TGTGCCAGCAGCCGCCGAGGGACAGGGGGAAACACCATATATTTT.

This chain uses TRBV12-3 or TRBV12-4 with TRBJ1-5, with no clear D. The V gene lost 4 bases and the J gene lost 4 bases, with 5 bases spanning the gap. This CDR3 comprises 12 residues. The CDR3 DNA reads as TGTGCCAGCAGTTGGGCAAATCAGCCCCAGCATTTT. Protein product: CASSWANQPQHF.

The V and J genes are TRBV6-6 and TRBJ1-2; perhaps TRBD1 as D (5 bases). The V and J ends lost 2 bases and 3 bases respectively, with 16 bases between them. Germline assignment: CDR1 MNHNY and CDR2 SVGAGI (reference sequence). This CDR3 contains 16 residues. CDR3 in DNA: TGTGCCAGCAGTTACCAGGGAGGGCTGGGTGACTATGGCTACACCTTC. The encoded protein is CASSYQGGLGDYGYTF.

This clone was seen a single time. V usage is TRBV12-3 or TRBV12-4 and J usage is TRBJ1-1, with a weak D call TRBD1 (5 bases). V gave up 4 bases and J gave up 3 bases, with 9 bases separating them. The CDR3 has 13 residues. The DNA of the CDR3 is TGTGCCAGCAGTTGGACAACGGACACTGAAGCTTTCTTT. Its protein is CASSWTTDTEAFF.

The rearrangement links TRBV3-1 (or the pseudogene TRBV3-2) to TRBJ1-5; D unresolved. The germline V gene encodes CDR1 LGHDT and CDR2 YNNKEL (reference sequence). V lost 0 bases, J lost 2 bases, and 2 bases lay in between. The CDR3 spans 13 residues. CDR3 DNA: TGTGCCAGCAGCCAAGAAGGCAATCAGCCCCAGCATTTT. It specifies CASSQEGNQPQHF.

A word on this clone: In the same sample, other DNA sequences code for this CDR3. The V call is TRBV11-3, the J call TRBJ1-1; a weak D match, TRBD1 (5 bases). CDR1 and CDR2 (germline): SGHNT, YENEEA. Trimming removed 4 bases at V and 1 base at J, with 7 bases between. The CDR3 extends over 13 amino acids. Here the CDR3 reads CASSYDRNTEAFF. DNA of the CDR3: TGTGCCAGCAGCTATGACAGGAACACTGAAGCTTTCTTT.

The V gene is TRBV15, the J gene TRBJ2-5, with 9 bases identical to TRBD2. Germline CDR1 LNHNV, CDR2 YYDKDF (reference sequence). After removal of 1 base from V and 3 bases from J, the junction contained 3 bases not matched to a gene. This CDR3 region has 15 residues. The CDR3 region is CATSRGPSGEETQYF. DNA for the CDR3: TGTGCCACCAGCAGAGGCCCTAGCGGGGAAGAGACCCAGTACTTC.

The V and J genes are TRBV2 and TRBJ1-1; no reliable D call. Germline CDR1 SNHLY, CDR2 FYNNEI. V lost 5 bases and J 0 bases, leaving 7 bases between the germline ends. CDR3 length: 13 amino acids. CDR3 amino acids: CASSLLLNTEAFF. As DNA, the CDR3 is TGTGCCAGCAGTCTCCTCTTGAACACTGAAGCTTTCTTT.

This rearrangement joins TRBV29-1 to TRBJ2-3; 13 bases fit TRBD2. After removal of 6 bases from V and 1 base from J, the junction contained 13 bases not matched to a gene. The CDR3 contains 18 residues. Germline CDR1 SQVTM, CDR2 ANQGSEA. The CDR3 DNA follows: TGCAGCGTGAGACTAGCGGGGGGACAATCCCTAGGCACAGATACGCAGTATTTT. Its protein product is CSVRLAGGQSLGTDTQYF.

This rearrangement joins TRBV20-1 to TRBJ2-2; 10 bases are shared with TRBD1. This CDR3 comprises 15 residues. The germline gives CDR1 DFQATT, CDR2 SNEGSKA (reference sequence). Losses at the gene ends were 3 bases for V and 3 bases for J; bases not matched to a gene: 4. The CDR3 sequence: CSASPGTGDTGELFF. The CDR3 DNA follows: TGCAGTGCTAGTCCCGGGACAGGGGACACCGGGGAGCTGTTTTTT.

The V call is TRBV6-2 or TRBV6-3, the J call TRBJ1-2; D is unresolved. Germline CDR1 MNHEY, CDR2 SVGEGT. Trimming cost V 0 bases and J 6 bases, with 11 bases left between them. The CDR3 extends over 14 amino acids. The CDR3 DNA reads as TGTGCCAGCAGTTACTCGGGGAGAGGAGATGGCTACACCTTC. It codes for CASSYSGRGDGYTF.

This clone showed up just a few times. A read error may account for a junction end that differs from germline. Other DNA sequences in the sample encode the same CDR3. This sequence joins TRBV6-5 and TRBJ1-1, with D unresolved. CDR1 MNHEY and CDR2 SVGAGI come from the germline V gene. The CDR3 extends over 14 amino acids. The chain's CDR3 is CASSYSLRNTEAFF. The DNA for the CDR3 is TGTGCCAGCAGTTACTCGCTCAGGAACACTGAGGCTTTCTTT.

The chain is built from TRBV4-3 and TRBJ1-2, with D perhaps matching TRBD1 (5 bases). V lost 0 bases and J lost 6, with 14 bases in between. The CDR3 contains 15 residues. The germline CDR1 and CDR2 sequences are LGHNA and YSLEER. This chain's CDR3 is CASSQESWQGHGYTF. The CDR3 coding sequence is TGCGCCAGCAGCCAAGAATCCTGGCAGGGACATGGCTACACCTTC.

This chain connects TRBV4-3 to TRBJ1-1; D remains ambiguous. V lost 5 bases and J 1 base, leaving 8 bases between the germline ends. There are 13 residues in the CDR3. The V gene's germline CDR1 is LGHNA and CDR2 YSLEER. DNA of the CDR3: TGCGCCAGCAGCTCGGTTACGAACACTGAAGCTTTCTTT. This encodes CASSSVTNTEAFF.

The chain carries TRBV7-2 and TRBJ2-5, with D perhaps matching TRBD2 (5 bases). Trimming cost V 2 bases and J 4 bases, with 11 bases left between them. The CDR3 loop spans 14 amino acids. The germline V gene encodes CDR1 SGHTA and CDR2 FQGNSA. In DNA form, the CDR3 reads TGTGCCAGCAGCTTACTTGACTATGGAGAGACCCAGTACTTC. As protein: CASSLLDYGETQYF.

This chain links TRBV27 with TRBJ2-6; 9 bases agree with TRBD1. The germline V gene encodes CDR1 MNHEY and CDR2 SMNVEV (reference sequence). Trimming took 6 bases from V and 0 from J; bases not matched to a gene: 6. This CDR3 is 17 amino acids long. CDR3 DNA sequence: TGTGCCAGCAGCACCGGGGACAGGGACTCTGGGGCCAACGTCCTGACTTTC. Protein product: CASSTGDRDSGANVLTF.

CDR3 residues: CASSQDRGNYGYTF. CDR3 nucleotides: TGCGCCAGCAGCCAAGACAGGGGAAACTATGGCTACACCTTC. The chain combines TRBV4-3 with TRBJ1-2; possible D gene TRBD1, 6 bases. The CDR3 covers 14 residues. The germline V gene has CDR1 LGHNA and CDR2 YSLEER. V dropped 0 bases and J dropped 2 bases, with 7 bases sitting between them.

A single count supports this clone. Here the CDR3 DNA reads TGCGCCAGCAGCTTGGTCGGAGACTCTGGAAACACCATATATTTT. It translates to CASSLVGDSGNTIYF. The chain is built from TRBV5-1 and TRBJ1-3; D unclear. The germline V and J ends were trimmed by 0 bases and 0 bases, with 7 bases remaining between them. Germline CDR1 SGHRS, CDR2 YFSETQ. The CDR3 loop spans 15 amino acids.

V is TRBV5-1 and J is TRBJ1-1, with 8 bases fitting TRBD1. Germline CDR1 reads SGHRS; CDR2 reads YFSETQ. The V gene end was trimmed by 3 bases and the J gene end by 5 bases; junction bases not matched to a gene: 6. This CDR3 has 14 amino acids. The CDR3 coding sequence is TGCGCCAGCAGCTCAGAACAGGGGGTTACTGAAGCTTTCTTT. The encoded protein is CASSSEQGVTEAFF. Filled out from reference TRBV5-1 and TRBJ1-1, the complete variable domain reads KAGVTQTPRYLIKTRGQQVTLSCSPISGHRSVSWYQQTPGQGLQFLFEYFSETQRNKGNFPGRFSGRQFSNSRSEMNVSTLELGDSALYLCASSSEQGVTEAFFGQGTRLTVV.

V is TRBV18 and J is TRBJ1-2; a possible D gene is TRBD1 (6 bases). Germline V gene lookup returns CDR1 KGHSH and CDR2 LQKENI. The CDR3 has 14 amino acids. V lost 4 bases and J lost 2, with 11 bases in between. CDR3 region: CASSLTGQNYGYTF. In DNA, the CDR3 is TGTGCCAGCTCACTCACAGGACAGAACTATGGCTACACCTTC. The variable domain in full, completed from reference TRBV18 and TRBJ1-2, reads NAGVMQNPRHLVRRRGQEARLRCSPMKGHSHVYWYRQLPEEGLKFMVYLQKENIIDESGMPKERFSAEFPKEGPSILRIQQVVRGDSAAYFCASSLTGQNYGYTFGSGTRLTVV.

The CDR3 bases are TGTGCCAGCAGGAACAGGGCGGGCACTGAAGCTTTCTTT. Amino acids: CASRNRAGTEAFF. The gene calls are TRBV27 and TRBJ1-1; D might be TRBD1 (6 bases). This CDR3 is built from 13 residues. CDR1 and CDR2 from the germline V gene are MNHEY and SMNVEV (reference sequence). V lost 6 bases to trimming and J lost 4 bases, with 12 bases between them.

The V call is TRBV5-5, the J call TRBJ1-4; D unresolved. This CDR3 comprises 14 residues. V lost 0 bases, J lost 11 bases, and 14 bases lay in between. From germline, CDR1 is SGHKS and CDR2 YYEKEE (reference sequence). CDR3 bases: TGTGCCAGCAGCTTGGGGCCGGTGGCTCTGAAACTGTTTTTT. Its protein product is CASSLGPVALKLFF.